These 29 T cell receptor beta chains came from one sample sequenced in a study of beta chain features in type 1 diabetes (dated by TCRdb to between 2017 and 2018). Libraries were prepared through the immunoSEQ multiplex PCR assay. The entire amount of isolated RNA was reverse transcribed using the High Capacity cDNA Reverse Transcription Kit, so the sequenced TCRB transcripts were expressed ones. Entries here come from immuneACCESS through TCRdb and include only in-frame sequences with V and J called. Some clones fail to appear in such tables; in the studies checked, an unresolved V gene covers under half of the shortfall, and the cause of the remainder is unknown. The sample has around 150,000 clones on record, about 8.5% of them singletons. Clones ranked in the top ten supply 0.65% of the sample. Sequenced input: central memory CD4+ T cells from blood. These receptors were collected from a man younger than 35 in good health.

This clone was counted a few times. CDR3 protein: CASSQGGTGPYEQYF. The CDR3 region has the DNA TGCGCCAGCAGCCAAGGTGGAACAGGGCCCTACGAGCAGTACTTC. The chain uses TRBV4-1 and TRBJ2-7; a weak D match, TRBD1 (6 bases). Germline V gene sequence: CDR1 MGHRA, CDR2 YSYEKL. With 1 base removed from V and 2 bases from J, the gap between germline ends came to 12 bases. This CDR3 is 15 amino acids long.

This clone turned up a few times. The rearrangement joins TRBV28 to TRBJ2-1, with TRBD2 matching 8 bases. J was trimmed by 10 bases and V by 7 bases; bases with no gene match: 21. Germline V lookup: CDR1 MDHEN, CDR2 SYDVKM. The CDR3 sequence is 17 residues long. CDR3 region: CASNPGKGRGAFGEQFF. DNA for the CDR3: TGTGCCAGCAACCCGGGGAAGGGGCGGGGGGCCTTTGGGGAGCAGTTCTTC.

The chain links TRBV19 to TRBJ1-1; 9 bases map to TRBD1. Losses at the gene ends were 4 bases for V and 4 bases for J; bases not matched to a gene: 4. The CDR3 covers 14 residues. The germline V gene has CDR1 LNHDA and CDR2 SQIVND (reference sequence). CDR3 residues: CASSTQGAVTEAFF. CDR3 coding DNA: TGTGCCAGTAGTACACAGGGGGCTGTCACTGAAGCTTTCTTT.

The chain joins TRBV29-1 to TRBJ1-5, with a tentative D call TRBD1 (6 bases). Germline V gene sequence: CDR1 SQVTM, CDR2 ANQGSEA. This CDR3 has 14 residues. V was trimmed by 6 bases and J by 5 bases, leaving 17 bases between them. The CDR3 bases are TGCAGCGTCCGGACAGCTGGTTTTGATCAGCCCCAGCATTTT. Its translation: CSVRTAGFDQPQHF.

This clone was recorded a few times. The genes are TRBV19 and TRBJ2-2; D remains unclear. The CDR3 length is 13 residues. From germline, CDR1 is LNHDA and CDR2 SQIVND (reference sequence). The V and J ends lost 5 bases and 3 bases respectively, with 7 bases between them. As DNA, the CDR3 is TGTGCCAGTAGTCGGTCGGACACCGGGGAGCTGTTTTTT. Translated, it gives CASSRSDTGELFF.

The rearrangement links TRBV9 to TRBJ2-7, with D perhaps TRBD2 (6 bases). V lost 3 bases to trimming and J lost 6 bases, with 16 bases between them. Germline lookup yields CDR1 SGDLS and CDR2 YYNGEE. The CDR3 has 14 residues. CDR3 protein: CASSAQAGSGEQYF. CDR3 nucleotide sequence: TGTGCCAGCAGCGCTCAAGCGGGCTCGGGCGAGCAGTACTTC.

The CDR3 DNA is TGTGCCAGCAGCCGTACCCCCCTAACAGAGACCCAGTACTTC. It codes for CASSRTPLTETQYF. This chain connects TRBV9 to TRBJ2-5; D gene ambiguous. CDR3 length: 14 residues. Trimming took 4 bases from V and 4 from J, leaving 14 bases between them. Looked up from germline, CDR1 is SGDLS and CDR2 is YYNGEE. Based on the CDR3 plus reference TRBV9 and TRBJ2-5, the full variable domain is DSGVTQTPKHLITATGQRVTLRCSPRSGDLSVYWYQQSLDQGLQFLIQYYNGEERAKGNILERFSAQQFPDLHSELNLSSLELGDSALYFCASSRTPLTETQYFGPGTRLLVL.

V is TRBV28 and J is TRBJ2-3, with 10 bases matching TRBD1. Looked up from germline, CDR1 is MDHEN and CDR2 is SYDVKM. The CDR3 has 16 amino acids. V dropped 4 bases and J dropped 1; count of bases not matched to a gene: 5. In nucleotides, the CDR3 is TGTGCCAGCAGTTCCCCAGGGACAGGGGGCACAGATACGCAGTATTTT. This gives the protein CASSSPGTGGTDTQYF.

This clone was recorded a few times. V usage is TRBV6-1 and J usage is TRBJ1-1; 10 bases agree with TRBD1. The CDR3 sequence is 15 residues long. In germline, CDR1 is MNHNS, CDR2 SASEGT. The V gene end was trimmed by 8 bases and the J gene end by 0 bases; junction bases not matched to a gene: 6. The CDR3 DNA reads as TGTGCCAGCCTACGGGACAGGGGTATGAACACTGAAGCTTTCTTT. This sequence encodes CASLRDRGMNTEAFF.

The chain carries TRBV11-2 and TRBJ2-7, with 10 bases identical to TRBD1. The V gene end was trimmed by 6 bases and the J gene end by 7 bases; junction bases not matched to a gene: 12. Looked up from germline, CDR1 is SGHAT and CDR2 is FQNNGV. This CDR3 has 15 amino acids. The CDR3, as DNA: TGTGCCAGCAGTCGTTCCGGGACAGGGGTCGGGGAGCAGTACTTC. Amino acids: CASSRSGTGVGEQYF.

The table lists this clone with a few counts. The V and J genes are TRBV5-4 and TRBJ2-7; D might be TRBD1 (6 bases). Germline CDR1 and CDR2: SGHNT and YYREEE (reference sequence). V shed 4 bases and J shed 0 bases, with 17 bases lying between them. This CDR3 spans 16 amino acids. CDR3 nucleotides: TGTGCCAGCAGCGTGGGGTGGCAGGGGACCTCCTACGAGCAGTACTTC. Its protein product is CASSVGWQGTSYEQYF.

The genes are TRBV5-1 and TRBJ2-5; D may be TRBD2 (5 bases). Trimming took off 0 bases at V and 4 bases at J, with 10 bases between the two ends. The germline CDR1 and CDR2 sequences are SGHRS and YFSETQ. This CDR3 has 14 residues. The CDR3: CASSLAGSPETQYF. CDR3 bases: TGCGCCAGCAGCTTGGCTGGGAGTCCAGAGACCCAGTACTTC.

This clone appeared a few times. The chain links TRBV5-1 to TRBJ2-1; TRBD2 matches at 8 bases. Germline trimming cut 2 bases from V and 4 bases from J; bases unmatched to any gene: 8. The germline V gene has CDR1 SGHRS and CDR2 YFSETQ. CDR3 size: 16 residues. CDR3 loop: CASSLQASGGYNEQFF. The CDR3 nucleotides read TGCGCCAGCAGCTTACAAGCCAGCGGGGGATACAATGAGCAGTTCTTC.

The V gene is TRBV7-2, the J gene TRBJ2-5; D perhaps matches TRBD2 (6 bases). V lost 6 bases to trimming and J lost 5 bases, with 16 bases between them. This CDR3 contains 14 residues. The germline V gene encodes CDR1 SGHTA and CDR2 FQGNSA. The CDR3: CASRLGTAGETQYF. CDR3 DNA: TGTGCCAGCAGGCTCGGGACGGCGGGGGAGACCCAGTACTTC. The entire variable domain, with the rest obtained from reference TRBV7-2 and TRBJ2-5, is as follows: GAGVSQSPSNKVTEKGKDVELRCDPISGHTALYWYRQSLGQGLEFLIYFQGNSAPDKSGLPSDRFSAERTGGSVSTLTIQRTQQEDSAVYLCASRLGTAGETQYFGPGTRLLVL.

This rearrangement joins TRBV7-2 to TRBJ2-5; D perhaps matches TRBD2 (6 bases). V shed 5 bases and J shed 0 bases, with 16 bases lying between them. This CDR3 is built from 16 residues. Germline assignment: CDR1 SGHTA and CDR2 FQGNSA. The CDR3 loop reads CASSPGRTMYQETQYF. For the CDR3, the DNA is TGTGCCAGCAGCCCTGGACGGACTATGTACCAAGAGACCCAGTACTTC.

This clone turned up a few times. The V and J genes are TRBV4-2 and TRBJ2-6, with 9 bases identical to TRBD2. V dropped 4 bases and J dropped 4; count of bases not matched to a gene: 8. Germline values: CDR1 LGHNA, CDR2 YNFKEQ. The CDR3 is 17 amino acids. This chain's CDR3 is CASSPLAGGQGANVLTF. CDR3 in DNA: TGTGCCAGCAGCCCCCTTGCGGGGGGGCAAGGGGCCAACGTCCTGACTTTC.

In this sample, this clone turned up many times. The chain is built from TRBV5-1 and TRBJ2-5, with D maybe TRBD1 (5 bases). Deletions cut 4 bases from V and 2 bases from J, with 15 bases between. The CDR3 is 15 residues long. Germline CDR1 and CDR2: SGHRS and YFSETQ. The CDR3, as DNA: TGCGCCAGCAGCCCCACTCAGGGTGGGCAAGAGACCCAGTACTTC. It specifies CASSPTQGGQETQYF. The full variable domain, completed using reference TRBV5-1 and TRBJ2-5, is KAGVTQTPRYLIKTRGQQVTLSCSPISGHRSVSWYQQTPGQGLQFLFEYFSETQRNKGNFPGRFSGRQFSNSRSEMNVSTLELGDSALYLCASSPTQGGQETQYFGPGTRLLVL.

This chain connects TRBV28 to TRBJ2-7; TRBD1 might be the D (6 bases). Germline CDR1 and CDR2: MDHEN and SYDVKM. Trimming stripped 6 bases from V and 4 bases from J, with 13 bases between. The CDR3 covers 13 residues. The CDR3 loop is CASSQGQGYEQYF. For the CDR3, the DNA is TGTGCCAGCAGCCAGGGGCAGGGGTACGAGCAGTACTTC.

This rearrangement joins TRBV6-5 to TRBJ1-5; D possibly corresponds to TRBD1 (5 bases). CDR3 length equals 15 residues. Per germline, CDR1 MNHEY and CDR2 SVGAGI. V was trimmed by 0 bases and J by 7 bases, leaving 13 bases between them. Written as DNA, the CDR3 is TGTGCCAGCAGTTACTCGGGGCAGGGAATCCAGCCCCAGCATTTT. Its translation is CASSYSGQGIQPQHF.

This clone was counted a few times. The chain joins TRBV4-3 to TRBJ1-2; tentative D call: TRBD1 (5 bases). Trimming took off 3 bases at V and 6 bases at J, with 11 bases between the two ends. The germline gives CDR1 LGHNA, CDR2 YSLEER. The CDR3 length is 13 residues. The CDR3 DNA sequence: TGCGCCAGCAGCCACGTTACAGGAAATGGCTACACCTTC. Residues: CASSHVTGNGYTF.

This clone turned up a few times. The chain joins TRBV30 to TRBJ2-1; 7 positions agree with TRBD1. The V gene end was trimmed by 0 bases and the J gene end by 5 bases; junction bases not matched to a gene: 7. The germline gives CDR1 GTSNPN, CDR2 SVGIG (reference sequence). This CDR3 is built from 15 residues. The CDR3 nucleotides are TGTGCCTGGAGTGTACCGGACAGGAGGAACAATGAGCAGTTCTTC. Translating gives CAWSVPDRRNNEQFF.

This clone was seen only a few times. J is TRBJ1-5 and V is TRBV4-1, with D possibly TRBD1 on 5 matching bases. Deletions cut 0 bases from V and 0 bases from J, with 18 bases between. CDR3 size: 19 residues. Germline-derived CDR1 and CDR2 are MGHRA and YSYEKL. For the CDR3, the DNA is TGCGCCAGCAGCCAAGATTGGGGCAGTGCGAGCTATAGCAATCAGCCCCAGCATTTT. It specifies CASSQDWGSASYSNQPQHF.

The chain employs TRBV6-5 and TRBJ1-5; no firm D call. The V and J ends lost 8 bases and 5 bases respectively, with 10 bases between them. The CDR3 has 12 amino acids. Germline CDR1 reads MNHEY; CDR2 reads SVGAGI. The CDR3 spells CASRVGDQPQHF. As DNA, the CDR3 is TGTGCCAGCCGGGTAGGCGATCAGCCCCAGCATTTT.

The rearrangement joins TRBV7-8 to TRBJ2-7; possible D gene TRBD1, 6 bases. The length of the CDR3 is 16 residues. From germline, CDR1 is SGHVS and CDR2 FQNEAQ. Trimming stripped 5 bases from V and 1 base from J, with 18 bases between. CDR3 coding DNA: TGTGCCAGCAGCCCGGTGGGGCAGGGGTTTTCCTACGAGCAGTACTTC. It codes for CASSPVGQGFSYEQYF.

This clone was detected many times. V usage is TRBV19 and J usage is TRBJ1-4; TRBD1 matches at 7 bases. Per germline, CDR1 LNHDA and CDR2 SQIVND (reference sequence). J was trimmed by 8 bases and V by 5 bases; bases with no gene match: 5. The CDR3 has 13 residues. This CDR3 is CASSSDRMEKLFF. In nucleotides, the CDR3 is TGTGCCAGTAGTTCGGACAGGATGGAAAAACTGTTTTTT.

The rearrangement joins TRBV25-1 to TRBJ2-7; 11 bases align to TRBD1. CDR1 is MGHDK and CDR2 is SYGVNS in the germline V gene. CDR3 size: 13 residues. V shed 6 bases and J 12 bases; nucleotides not matched to a gene: 10. The CDR3 loop is CASSPDRGREWYF. CDR3 bases: TGTGCCAGCAGCCCGGACAGGGGGCGAGAGTGGTACTTC.

The chain carries TRBV9 and TRBJ1-2, with D possibly being TRBD1 (6 bases). The V end was cut by 0 bases, the J end by 5 bases, with 14 bases between. The CDR3 sequence is 15 residues long. Germline values: CDR1 SGDLS, CDR2 YYNGEE. CDR3 DNA: TGTGCCAGCAGCGTAGCCCAGGGGAGGGAGTATGGCTACACCTTC. As protein: CASSVAQGREYGYTF. The variable domain in full, completed from reference TRBV9 and TRBJ1-2, reads DSGVTQTPKHLITATGQRVTLRCSPRSGDLSVYWYQQSLDQGLQFLIQYYNGEERAKGNILERFSAQQFPDLHSELNLSSLELGDSALYFCASSVAQGREYGYTFGSGTRLTVV.

This chain uses TRBV7-8 with TRBJ1-2; 8 bases fit TRBD1. The J segment lost 3 bases and the V segment lost 4 bases, leaving 7 bases of the junction unmatched. Germline lookup yields CDR1 SGHVS and CDR2 FQNEAQ. This CDR3 spans 15 amino acids. The CDR3 DNA follows: TGTGCCAGCAGCTCAGGGACAGGTTCATACTATGGCTACACCTTC. Translating gives CASSSGTGSYYGYTF.

V and J are TRBV2 and TRBJ2-6, with 9 positions matching TRBD1. The CDR3 contains 18 residues. Looked up from germline, CDR1 is SNHLY and CDR2 is FYNNEI. V was clipped by 6 bases and J by 0 bases; unmatched bases: 9. The CDR3 spells CASSVSTGGLSGANVLTF. The DNA of the CDR3 is TGTGCCAGCAGCGTCTCGACAGGGGGACTCTCTGGGGCCAACGTCCTGACTTTC.